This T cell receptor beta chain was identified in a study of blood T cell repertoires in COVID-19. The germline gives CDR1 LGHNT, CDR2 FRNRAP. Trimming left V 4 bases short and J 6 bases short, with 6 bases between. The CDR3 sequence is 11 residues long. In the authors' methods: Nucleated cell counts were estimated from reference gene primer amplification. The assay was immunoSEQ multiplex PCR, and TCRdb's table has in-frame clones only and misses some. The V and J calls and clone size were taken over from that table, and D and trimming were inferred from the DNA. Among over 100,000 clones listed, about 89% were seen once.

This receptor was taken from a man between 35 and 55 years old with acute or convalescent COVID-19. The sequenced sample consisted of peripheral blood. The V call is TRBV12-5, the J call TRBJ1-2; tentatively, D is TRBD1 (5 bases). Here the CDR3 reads CASGSRDGYTF. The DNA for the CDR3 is TGTGCTAGTGGTTCCAGGGATGGCTACACCTTC.